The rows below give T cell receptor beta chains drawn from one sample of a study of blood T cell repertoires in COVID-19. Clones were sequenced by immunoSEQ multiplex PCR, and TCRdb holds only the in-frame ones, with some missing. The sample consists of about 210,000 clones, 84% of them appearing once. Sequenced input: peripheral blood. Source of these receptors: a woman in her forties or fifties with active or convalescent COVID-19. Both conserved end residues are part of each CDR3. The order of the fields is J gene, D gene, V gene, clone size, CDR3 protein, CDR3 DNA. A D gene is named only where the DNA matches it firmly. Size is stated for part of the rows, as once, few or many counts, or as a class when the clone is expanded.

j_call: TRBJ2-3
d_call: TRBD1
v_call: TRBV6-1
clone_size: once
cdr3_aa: CASSEGQGWTDTQYF
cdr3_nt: TGTGCCAGCAGTGAAGGACAGGGGTGGACAGATACGCAGTATTTT

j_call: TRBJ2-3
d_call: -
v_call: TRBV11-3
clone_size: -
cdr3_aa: CASSEGLTDTQYF
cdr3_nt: TGTGCCAGCAGTGAGGGACTTACAGATACGCAGTATTTT

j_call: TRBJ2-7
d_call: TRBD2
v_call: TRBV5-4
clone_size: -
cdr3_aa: CASSFIAGPSNEQYF
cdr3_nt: TGTGCCAGCAGCTTCATAGCGGGACCCAGCAACGAGCAGTACTTC

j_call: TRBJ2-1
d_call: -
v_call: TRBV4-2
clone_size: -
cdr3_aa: CASSQWPLAANNEQFF
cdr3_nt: TGTGCCAGCAGCCAGTGGCCTTTAGCGGCCAACAATGAGCAGTTCTTC

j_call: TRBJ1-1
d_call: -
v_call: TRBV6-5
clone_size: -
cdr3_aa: CASSYRPVGQGHEAFF
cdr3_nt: TGTGCCAGCAGTTACCGACCCGTCGGGCAGGGACATGAAGCTTTCTTT

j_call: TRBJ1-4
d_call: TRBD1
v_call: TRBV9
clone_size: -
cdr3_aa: CASSADRGDEKLFF
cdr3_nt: TGTGCCAGCAGCGCCGACAGGGGGGATGAAAAACTGTTTTTT

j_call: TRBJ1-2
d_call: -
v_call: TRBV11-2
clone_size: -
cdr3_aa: CASSLGQFYGYTF
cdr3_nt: TGTGCCAGCAGCTTAGGACAGTTCTATGGCTACACCTTC

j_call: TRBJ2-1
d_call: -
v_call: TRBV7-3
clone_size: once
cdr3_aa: CASSLTGGPKPSYNEQFF
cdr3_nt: TGTGCCAGCAGCTTAACCGGGGGACCGAAGCCCTCCTACAATGAGCAGTTCTTC

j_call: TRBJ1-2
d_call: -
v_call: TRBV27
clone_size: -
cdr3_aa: CASSLEVNGRYTF
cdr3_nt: TGTGCCAGCAGTTTGGAGGTCAATGGGCGCTACACCTTC

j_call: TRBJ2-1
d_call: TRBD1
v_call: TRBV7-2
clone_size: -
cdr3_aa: CASSLASQGAGYNEQFF
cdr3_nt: TGTGCCAGCAGCTTAGCCTCACAGGGGGCGGGTTACAATGAGCAGTTCTTC